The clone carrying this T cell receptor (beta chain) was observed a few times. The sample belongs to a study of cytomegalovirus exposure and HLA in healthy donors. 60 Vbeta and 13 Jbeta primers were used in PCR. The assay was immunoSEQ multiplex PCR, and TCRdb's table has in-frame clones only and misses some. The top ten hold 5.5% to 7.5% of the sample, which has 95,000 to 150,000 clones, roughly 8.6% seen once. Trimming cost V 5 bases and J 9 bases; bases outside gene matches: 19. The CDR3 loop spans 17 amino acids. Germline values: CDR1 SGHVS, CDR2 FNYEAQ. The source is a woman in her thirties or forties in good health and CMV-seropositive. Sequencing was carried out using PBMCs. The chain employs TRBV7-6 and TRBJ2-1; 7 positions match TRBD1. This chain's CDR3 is CASSPRTATDRNLEQFF. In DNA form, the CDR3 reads TGTGCCAGCAGCCCCAGAACCGCGACGGACAGGAATCTTGAGCAGTTCTTC.